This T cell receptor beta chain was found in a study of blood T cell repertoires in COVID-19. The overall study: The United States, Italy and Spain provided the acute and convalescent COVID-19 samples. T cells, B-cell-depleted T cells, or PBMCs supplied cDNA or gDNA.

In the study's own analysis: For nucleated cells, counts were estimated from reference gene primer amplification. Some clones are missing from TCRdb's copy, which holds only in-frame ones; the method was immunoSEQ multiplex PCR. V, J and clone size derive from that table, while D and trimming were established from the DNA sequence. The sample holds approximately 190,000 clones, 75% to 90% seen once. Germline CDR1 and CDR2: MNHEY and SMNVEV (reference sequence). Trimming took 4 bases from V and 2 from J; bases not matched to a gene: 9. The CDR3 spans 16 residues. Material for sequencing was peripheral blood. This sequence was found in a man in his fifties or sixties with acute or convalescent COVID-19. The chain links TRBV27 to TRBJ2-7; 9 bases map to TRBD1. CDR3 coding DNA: TGTGCCAGCAGTTCGACAGGGGGTTCTGGCCCCTACGAGCAGTACTTC. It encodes CASSSTGGSGPYEQYF.